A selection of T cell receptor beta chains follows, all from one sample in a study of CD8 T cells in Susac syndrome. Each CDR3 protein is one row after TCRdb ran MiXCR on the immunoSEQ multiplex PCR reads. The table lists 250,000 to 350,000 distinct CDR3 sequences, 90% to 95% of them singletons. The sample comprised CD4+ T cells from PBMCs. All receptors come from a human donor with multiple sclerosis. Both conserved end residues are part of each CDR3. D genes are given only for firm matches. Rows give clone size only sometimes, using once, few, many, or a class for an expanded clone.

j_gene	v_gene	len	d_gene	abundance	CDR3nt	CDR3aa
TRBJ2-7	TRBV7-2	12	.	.	TGTGCCAGCAGCCTAGTTTGGGACGAGCAGTACTTC	CASSLVWDEQYF
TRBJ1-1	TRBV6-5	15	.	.	TGTGCCAGCAGTTACTCGAGCGGAGGGAACACTGAAGCTTTCTTT	CASSYSSGGNTEAFF
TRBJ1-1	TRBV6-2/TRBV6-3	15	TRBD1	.	TGTGCCAGCAGTCCCCAACGACAGGGGCGTACTGAAGCTTTCTTT	CASSPQRQGRTEAFF
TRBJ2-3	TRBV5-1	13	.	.	TGCGCCAGCAGCTTGGAGGGGGCAGATACGCAGTATTTT	CASSLEGADTQYF
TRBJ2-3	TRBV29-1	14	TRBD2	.	TGCAGCGTTGTGGGCGGGGGGGCCGTGGATACGCAGTATTTT	CSVVGGGAVDTQYF
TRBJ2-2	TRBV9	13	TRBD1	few	TGTGCCAGCTCGGGACAGGGGACCGGGGAGCTGTTTTTT	CASSGQGTGELFF
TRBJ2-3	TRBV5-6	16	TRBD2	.	TGTGCCAGCAGCTTGGAACTAGCGGGAGTCACAGATACGCAGTATTTT	CASSLELAGVTDTQYF
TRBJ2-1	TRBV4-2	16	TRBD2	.	TGTGCCAGCAGCCAAGGGGTTAGCGGGGGATACAATGAGCAGTTCTTC	CASSQGVSGGYNEQFF
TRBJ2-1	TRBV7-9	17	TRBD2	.	TGTGCCAGCAGGACGAAGGCGGGAGCTGTCGTACACGATGAGCAGTTCTTC	CASRTKAGAVVHDEQFF
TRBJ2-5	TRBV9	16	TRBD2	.	TGTGCCAGCAGCGTAGATGGGGGGGGGACCCAAGAGACCCAGTACTTC	CASSVDGGGTQETQYF
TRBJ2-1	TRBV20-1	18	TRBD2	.	TGCAGTGCTGGAGCCCAGATCTTTCGCGGGAGGGCCTTAAATGAGCAGTTCTTC	CSAGAQIFRGRALNEQFF
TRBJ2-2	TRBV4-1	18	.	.	TGCGCCAGCAGCCGAGGGGGGATGAGGGGGGGCGAGACCGGGGAGCTGTTTTTT	CASSRGGMRGGETGELFF
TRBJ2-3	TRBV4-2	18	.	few	TGTGCCAGCAGCCGAAGCTGGGGGGAAGGGTTGGGCACAGATACGCAGTATTTT	CASSRSWGEGLGTDTQYF
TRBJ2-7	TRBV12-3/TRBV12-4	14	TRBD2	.	TGTGCCACTTCGACTAGCTTAAGCTCCTACGAGCAGTACTTC	CATSTSLSSYEQYF
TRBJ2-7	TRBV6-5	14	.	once	TGTGCCAGCAGCCGTTTTGAGGGGTCCTACGAGCAGTACTTC	CASSRFEGSYEQYF
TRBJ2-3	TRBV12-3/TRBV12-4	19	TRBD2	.	TGTGCCAGCAGTTTAGATACTCGGGCCCGCGGGGGGGTCGCAGATACGCAGTATTTT	CASSLDTRARGGVADTQYF
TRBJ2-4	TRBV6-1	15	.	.	TGTGCCACAAGGACCGTCTTCGGGGCCAAAAACATTCAGTACTTC	CATRTVFGAKNIQYF
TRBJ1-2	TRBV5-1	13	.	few	TGCGCCAGCAGCTTGGAGGCCAACTATGGCTACACCTTC	CASSLEANYGYTF
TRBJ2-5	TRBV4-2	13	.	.	TGTGCCAGCAGCCAAGGTCTGGGGGAGACCCAGTACTTC	CASSQGLGETQYF
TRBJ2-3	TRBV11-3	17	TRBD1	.	TGTGCCAGCAGCTTCTACTGGGGCGGCCAGGGGGCAGATACGCAGTATTTT	CASSFYWGGQGADTQYF
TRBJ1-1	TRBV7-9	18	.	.	TGTGCCAGCAGCACCCCCCTGTGGGGACAATCAATGAACACTGAAGCTTTCTTT	CASSTPLWGQSMNTEAFF
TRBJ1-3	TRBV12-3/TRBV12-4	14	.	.	TGTGCCAGCAGTTCGATCATCTCTGGAAACACCATATATTTT	CASSSIISGNTIYF
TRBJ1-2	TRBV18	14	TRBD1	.	TGTGCCAGCTCGGGACAGGGTACAAACTATGGCTACACCTTC	CASSGQGTNYGYTF
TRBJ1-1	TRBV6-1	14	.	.	TGTGCCAGCAGCGTCGGATCGTTGAGGACTGAAGCTTTCTTT	CASSVGSLRTEAFF
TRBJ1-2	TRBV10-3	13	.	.	TGTGCCATCAGTGAGCAGGGCTACTATGGCTACACCTTC	CAISEQGYYGYTF
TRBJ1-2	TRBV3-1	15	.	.	TGTGCCAGCAGCTCACAAAGCCGGGGGGACGGGAGTTACACCTTC	CASSSQSRGDGSYTF
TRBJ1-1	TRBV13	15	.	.	TGTGCCAGCAGCTTAGACGGCAGGGGGAACACTGAAGCTTTCTTT	CASSLDGRGNTEAFF